These T cell receptor beta chains were read from a single sample in a study of T cells in Graves' hyperthyroidism and ophthalmopathy. MiXCR was run by TCRdb on the multiplex PCR reads, yielding one entry per CDR3 protein. The sample holds about 500,000 distinct CDR3 sequences, roughly 18% seen once. Sequenced material: blood. The origin of the receptors is a woman between 18 and 30 years old with Graves' ophthalmopathy. CDR3s include the opening cysteine and the closing phenylalanine or tryptophan. A D gene is named only where the DNA matches it firmly. Clone size is shown for a subset of rows, as once, few, many or a class of expanded clone.

v_gene	j_gene	abundance	d_gene	CDR3nt	CDR3aa
TRBV19	TRBJ2-1	NA	TRBD1	TGTGCCAGTAGTATAGGGACAGGTTACAATGAGCAGTTCTTC	CASSIGTGYNEQFF
TRBV27	TRBJ2-3	many	TRBD2	TGTGCCACCACTCGCGGGAGAGAAGGAGATACGCAGTATTTT	CATTRGREGDTQYF
TRBV9	TRBJ1-2	NA	NA	TGTGCCAGCAGCGAGAACAGCTACTCACAGGGTATGGACTATGGCTACACCTTC	CASSENSYSQGMDYGYTF
TRBV12-3/TRBV12-4	TRBJ2-5	many	NA	TGTGCCAGCAGTTTTGAAGGAGGTCGGGGGCAAGAGACCCAGTACTTC	CASSFEGGRGQETQYF
TRBV6-2/TRBV6-3	TRBJ1-1	few	NA	TGTGCCAGCAAAGTAGGGAACCCGAACACTGAAGCTTTCTTT	CASKVGNPNTEAFF
TRBV20-1	TRBJ2-3	many	TRBD1	TGCAGTGCTAGAGATCTAAGGGGGCACCCAGATACGCAGTATTTT	CSARDLRGHPDTQYF
TRBV18	TRBJ1-5	many	TRBD1	TGTGCCAGCTCACCGCAACAGGGGGATCAGCCCCAGCATTTT	CASSPQQGDQPQHF
TRBV10-3	TRBJ2-7	many	NA	TGTGCCATCAGTGAGAACAGTTACTACGAGCAGTACTTC	CAISENSYYEQYF
TRBV28	TRBJ2-1	NA	TRBD2	TGTGCCAGCAGTACGACTAGCGGGAGTTGGGATGAGCAGTTCTTC	CASSTTSGSWDEQFF
TRBV9	TRBJ1-2	few	TRBD1	TGTGCCAGCAGCGAAGCCGGGACAGGTCTCTATGGCTACACCTTC	CASSEAGTGLYGYTF